This T cell receptor (beta chain) was identified during a study of CD8+CD57+ T cells in acquired aplastic anemia. Study findings and constraints: A set of more than 25 CD8+ CDR3 sequences was shared between patients and controls, and these sequences appeared highly expressed in patients.

TCR beta VDJ combinations and CDR3 sequences were profiled from genomic DNA. TCRdb called the reads again in MiXCR, with one record for every CDR3 protein. The sample lists around 42,000 distinct CDR3 sequences; 60% to 80% were seen once. V lost 2 bases to trimming and J lost 3 bases; unmatched junction nucleotides: 9. The CDR3 is 15 amino acids. Germline loops: CDR1 DFQATT, CDR2 SNEGSKA (reference sequence). Turning to this clonotype: The antigen remains unidentified.

Individuals selected for sequencing had exhibited CD8+CD57+ cell expansion on flow cytometry. This rearrangement joins TRBV20-1 to TRBJ1-2; 7 positions agree with TRBD1. The specimen was sorted CD4+, CD8+, or CD8+CD57+ T cells (not recorded which) from PBMCs. This sequence was found in a human donor with aplastic anemia. The CDR3 sequence: CSARIGRDSYYGYTF. The DNA for the CDR3 is TGCAGTGCTAGAATTGGCCGGGACAGCTACTATGGCTACACCTTC.